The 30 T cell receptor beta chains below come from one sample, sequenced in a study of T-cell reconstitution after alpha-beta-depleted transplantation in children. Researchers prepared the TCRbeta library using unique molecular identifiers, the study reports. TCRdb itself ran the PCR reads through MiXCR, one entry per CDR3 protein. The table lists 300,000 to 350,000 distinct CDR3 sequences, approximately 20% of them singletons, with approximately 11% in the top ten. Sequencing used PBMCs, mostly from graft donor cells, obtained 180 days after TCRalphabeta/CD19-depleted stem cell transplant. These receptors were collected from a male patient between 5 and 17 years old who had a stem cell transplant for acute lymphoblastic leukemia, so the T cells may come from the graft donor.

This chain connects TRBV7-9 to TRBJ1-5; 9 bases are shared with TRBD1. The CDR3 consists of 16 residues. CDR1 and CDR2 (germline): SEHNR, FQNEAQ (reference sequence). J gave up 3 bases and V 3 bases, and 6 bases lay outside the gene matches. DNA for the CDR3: TGTGCCAGCAGCTTGGGACAGGGTGAAGACAATCAGCCCCAGCATTTT. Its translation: CASSLGQGEDNQPQHF. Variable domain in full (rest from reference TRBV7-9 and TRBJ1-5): DTGVSQNPRHKITKRGQNVTFRCDPISEHNRLYWYRQTLGQGPEFLTYFQNEAQLEKSRLLSDRFSAERPKGSFSTLEIQRTEQGDSAMYLCASSLGQGEDNQPQHFGDGTRLSIL.

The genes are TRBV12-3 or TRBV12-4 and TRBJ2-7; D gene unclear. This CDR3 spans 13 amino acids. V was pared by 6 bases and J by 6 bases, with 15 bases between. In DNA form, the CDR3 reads TGTGCCAGCAGGACCCCAAACGAAGGCGAGCAGTACTTC. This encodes CASRTPNEGEQYF.

The CDR3 coding sequence is TGCAGCGTCTGGGACACTAACACAGATACGCAGTATTTT. Translation: CSVWDTNTDTQYF. V is TRBV29-1 and J is TRBJ2-3; possible D gene TRBD1, 6 bases. This CDR3 region has 13 residues. The germline V gene encodes CDR1 SQVTM and CDR2 ANQGSEA. V was shortened by 6 bases and J by 2 bases, with 12 bases between the two germline ends.

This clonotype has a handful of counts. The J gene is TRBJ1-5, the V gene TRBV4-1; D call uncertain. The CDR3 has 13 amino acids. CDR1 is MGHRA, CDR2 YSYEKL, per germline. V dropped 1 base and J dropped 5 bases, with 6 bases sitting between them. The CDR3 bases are TGCGCCAGCAGCCAAGGACGATATCAGCCCCAGCATTTT. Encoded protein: CASSQGRYQPQHF.

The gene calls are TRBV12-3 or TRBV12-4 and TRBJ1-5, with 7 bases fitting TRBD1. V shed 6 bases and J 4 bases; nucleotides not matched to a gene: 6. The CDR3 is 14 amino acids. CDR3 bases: TGTGCCAGCAGGCGAGGGACAGCTAATCAGCCCCAGCATTTT. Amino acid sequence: CASRRGTANQPQHF.

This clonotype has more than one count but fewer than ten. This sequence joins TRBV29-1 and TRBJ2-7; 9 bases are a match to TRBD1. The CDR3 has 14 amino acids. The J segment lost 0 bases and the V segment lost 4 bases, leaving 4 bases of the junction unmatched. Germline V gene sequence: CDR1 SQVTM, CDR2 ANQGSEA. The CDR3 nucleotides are TGCAGCGTTGCCCGGGACAGGGTCTCCTACGAGCAGTACTTC. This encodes CSVARDRVSYEQYF.

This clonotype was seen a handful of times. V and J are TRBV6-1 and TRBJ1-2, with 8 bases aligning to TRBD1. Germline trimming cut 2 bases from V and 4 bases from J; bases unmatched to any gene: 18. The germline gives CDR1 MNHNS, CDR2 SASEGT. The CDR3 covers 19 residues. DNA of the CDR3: TGTGCCAGCAGTGAAAGAGCTTTGGTCCGCGACAGGGGAAGCTATGGCTACACCTTC. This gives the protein CASSERALVRDRGSYGYTF.

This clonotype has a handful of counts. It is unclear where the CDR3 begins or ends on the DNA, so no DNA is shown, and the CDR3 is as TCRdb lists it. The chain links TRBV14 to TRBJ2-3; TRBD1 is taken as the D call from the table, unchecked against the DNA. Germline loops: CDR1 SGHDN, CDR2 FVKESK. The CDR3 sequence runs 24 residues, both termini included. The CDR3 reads CASSRHAGFVAQIRSILARDTQYF.

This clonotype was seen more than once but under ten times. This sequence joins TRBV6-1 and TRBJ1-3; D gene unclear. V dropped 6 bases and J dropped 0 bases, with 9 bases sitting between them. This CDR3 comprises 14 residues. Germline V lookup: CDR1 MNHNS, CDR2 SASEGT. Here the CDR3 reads CASRADNSGNTIYF. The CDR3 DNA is TGTGCCAGCAGAGCCGACAACTCTGGAAACACCATATATTTT.

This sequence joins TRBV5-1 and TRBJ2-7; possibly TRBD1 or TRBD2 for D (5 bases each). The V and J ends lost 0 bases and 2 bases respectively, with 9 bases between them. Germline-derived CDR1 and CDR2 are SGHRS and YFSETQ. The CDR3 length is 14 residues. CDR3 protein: CASSLGGVPYEQYF. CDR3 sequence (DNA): TGCGCCAGCAGCTTGGGAGGGGTGCCCTACGAGCAGTACTTC.

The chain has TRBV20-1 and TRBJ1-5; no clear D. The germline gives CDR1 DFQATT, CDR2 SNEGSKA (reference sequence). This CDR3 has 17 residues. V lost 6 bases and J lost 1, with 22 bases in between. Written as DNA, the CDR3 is TGCAGTGCACGAATCTTCGGGGAACAATGGAGCAATCAGCCCCAGCATTTT. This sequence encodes CSARIFGEQWSNQPQHF.

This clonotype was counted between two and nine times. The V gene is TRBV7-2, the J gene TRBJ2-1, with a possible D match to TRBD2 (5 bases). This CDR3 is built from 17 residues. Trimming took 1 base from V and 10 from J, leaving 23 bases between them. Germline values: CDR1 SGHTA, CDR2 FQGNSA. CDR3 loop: CASSLVSYPTTEEEQFF. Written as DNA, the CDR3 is TGTGCCAGCAGCTTAGTCTCCTACCCGACTACCGAGGAGGAGCAGTTCTTC.

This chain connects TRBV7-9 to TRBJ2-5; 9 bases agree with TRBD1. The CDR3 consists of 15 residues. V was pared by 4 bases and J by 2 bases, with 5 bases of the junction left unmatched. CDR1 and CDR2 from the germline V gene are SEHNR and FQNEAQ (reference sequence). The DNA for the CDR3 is TGTGCCAGCAGCTGGCTAGACAGGGGGCAAGAGACCCAGTACTTC. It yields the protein CASSWLDRGQETQYF. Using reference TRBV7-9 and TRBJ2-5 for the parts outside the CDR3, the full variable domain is DTGVSQNPRHKITKRGQNVTFRCDPISEHNRLYWYRQTLGQGPEFLTYFQNEAQLEKSRLLSDRFSAERPKGSFSTLEIQRTEQGDSAMYLCASSWLDRGQETQYFGPGTRLLVL.

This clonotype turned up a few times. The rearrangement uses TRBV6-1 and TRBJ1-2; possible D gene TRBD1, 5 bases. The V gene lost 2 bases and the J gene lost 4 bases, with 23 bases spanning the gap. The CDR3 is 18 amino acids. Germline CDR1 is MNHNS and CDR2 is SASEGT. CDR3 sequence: CASSESQGVTATFYGYTF. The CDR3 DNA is TGTGCCAGCAGTGAAAGTCAGGGAGTCACTGCCACCTTCTATGGCTACACCTTC.

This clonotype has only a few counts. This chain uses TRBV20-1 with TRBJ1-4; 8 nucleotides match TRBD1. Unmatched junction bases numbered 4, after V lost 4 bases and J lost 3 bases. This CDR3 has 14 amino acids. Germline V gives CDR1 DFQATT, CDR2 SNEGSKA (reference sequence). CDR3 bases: TGCAGTGCTACAGGGGGCTTGGCTAATGAAAAACTGTTTTTT. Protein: CSATGGLANEKLFF.

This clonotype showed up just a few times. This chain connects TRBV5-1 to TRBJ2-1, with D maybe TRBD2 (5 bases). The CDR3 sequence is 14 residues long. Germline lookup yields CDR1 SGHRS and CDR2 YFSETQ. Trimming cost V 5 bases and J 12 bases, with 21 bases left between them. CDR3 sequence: CASRDFGFMEVQFF. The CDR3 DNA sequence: TGCGCCAGCAGGGACTTCGGGTTTATGGAAGTGCAGTTCTTC.

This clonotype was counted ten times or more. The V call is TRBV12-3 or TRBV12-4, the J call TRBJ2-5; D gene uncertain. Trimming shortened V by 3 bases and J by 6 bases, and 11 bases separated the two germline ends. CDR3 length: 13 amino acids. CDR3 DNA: TGTGCCAGCAGTTTCCCCGGGTCCAAGACCCAGTACTTC. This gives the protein CASSFPGSKTQYF.

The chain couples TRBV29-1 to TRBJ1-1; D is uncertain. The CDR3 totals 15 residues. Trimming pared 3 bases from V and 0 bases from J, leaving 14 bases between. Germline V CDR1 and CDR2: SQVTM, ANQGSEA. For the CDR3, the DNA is TGCAGCGTTGAGGTAGGGTTGGTAATGAACACTGAAGCTTTCTTT. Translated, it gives CSVEVGLVMNTEAFF. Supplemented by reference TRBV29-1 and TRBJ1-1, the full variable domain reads SAVISQKPSRDICQRGTSLTIQCQVDSQVTMMFWYRQQPGQSLTLIATANQGSEATYESGFVIDKFPISRPNLTFSTLTVSNMSPEDSSIYLCSVEVGLVMNTEAFFGQGTRLTVV.

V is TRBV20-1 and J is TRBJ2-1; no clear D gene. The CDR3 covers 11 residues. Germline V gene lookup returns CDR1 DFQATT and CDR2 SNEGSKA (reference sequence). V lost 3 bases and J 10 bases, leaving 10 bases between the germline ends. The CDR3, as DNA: TGCAGTGCTAGCCCGAGCAACGAGCAGTTCTTC. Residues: CSASPSNEQFF.

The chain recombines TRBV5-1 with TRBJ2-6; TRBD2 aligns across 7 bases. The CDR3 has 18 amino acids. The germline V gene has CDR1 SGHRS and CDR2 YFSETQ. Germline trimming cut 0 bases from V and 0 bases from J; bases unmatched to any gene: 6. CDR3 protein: CASSLVAGATSGANVLTF. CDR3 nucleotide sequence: TGCGCCAGCAGCTTGGTTGCGGGAGCCACCTCTGGGGCCAACGTCCTGACTTTC.

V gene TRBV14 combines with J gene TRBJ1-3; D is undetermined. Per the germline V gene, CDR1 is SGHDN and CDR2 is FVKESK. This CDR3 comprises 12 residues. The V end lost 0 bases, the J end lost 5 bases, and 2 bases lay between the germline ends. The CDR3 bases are TGTGCCAGCAGCCAAGACCGAAACACCATATATTTT. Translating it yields CASSQDRNTIYF.

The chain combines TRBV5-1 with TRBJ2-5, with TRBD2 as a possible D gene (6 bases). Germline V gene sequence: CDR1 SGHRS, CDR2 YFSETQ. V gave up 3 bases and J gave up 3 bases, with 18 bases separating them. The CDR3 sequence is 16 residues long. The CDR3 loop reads CASSSSLSGVEETQYF. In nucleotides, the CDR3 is TGCGCCAGCAGCTCTTCCCTATCGGGGGTGGAAGAGACCCAGTACTTC.

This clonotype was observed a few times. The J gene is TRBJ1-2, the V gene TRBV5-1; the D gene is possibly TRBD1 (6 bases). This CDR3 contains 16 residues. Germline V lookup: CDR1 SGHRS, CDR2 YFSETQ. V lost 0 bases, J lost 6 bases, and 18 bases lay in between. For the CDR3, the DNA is TGCGCCAGCAGCTTGGAGAGGGGGGCCCGGGGTGATGGCTACACCTTC. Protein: CASSLERGARGDGYTF.

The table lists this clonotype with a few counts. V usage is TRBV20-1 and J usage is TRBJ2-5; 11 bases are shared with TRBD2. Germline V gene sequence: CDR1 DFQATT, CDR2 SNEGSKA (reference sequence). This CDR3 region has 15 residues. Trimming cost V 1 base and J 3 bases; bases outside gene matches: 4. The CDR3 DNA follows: TGCAGTGCTAGAGGTGGGACTAGCGGAGAAGAGACCCAGTACTTC. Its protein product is CSARGGTSGEETQYF.

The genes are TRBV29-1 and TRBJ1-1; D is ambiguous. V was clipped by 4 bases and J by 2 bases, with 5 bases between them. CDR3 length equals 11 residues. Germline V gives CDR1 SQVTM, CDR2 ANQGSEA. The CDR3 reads CSVVINTEAFF. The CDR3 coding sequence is TGCAGCGTTGTCATCAACACTGAAGCTTTCTTT.

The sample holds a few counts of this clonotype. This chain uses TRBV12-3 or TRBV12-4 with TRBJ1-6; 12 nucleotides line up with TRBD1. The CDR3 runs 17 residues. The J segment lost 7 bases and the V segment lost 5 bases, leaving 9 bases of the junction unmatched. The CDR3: CASSPLRDRGRNSPLHF. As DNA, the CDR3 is TGTGCCAGCAGTCCCCTAAGGGACAGGGGGCGGAATTCACCCCTCCACTTT.

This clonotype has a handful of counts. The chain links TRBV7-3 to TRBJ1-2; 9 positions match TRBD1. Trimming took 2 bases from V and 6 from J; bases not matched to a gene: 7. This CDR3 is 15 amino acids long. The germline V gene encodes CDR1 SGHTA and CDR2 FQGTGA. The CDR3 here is CASSLFGQGSDGYTF. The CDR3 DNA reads TGTGCCAGCAGCTTATTTGGACAGGGGAGCGATGGCTACACCTTC.

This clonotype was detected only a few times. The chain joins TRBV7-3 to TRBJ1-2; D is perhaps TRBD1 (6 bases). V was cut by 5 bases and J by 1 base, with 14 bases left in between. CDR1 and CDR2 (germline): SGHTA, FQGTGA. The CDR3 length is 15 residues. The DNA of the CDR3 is TGTGCCAGCAGCCCCACAGGGCCCATTAACTATGGCTACACCTTC. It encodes CASSPTGPINYGYTF.

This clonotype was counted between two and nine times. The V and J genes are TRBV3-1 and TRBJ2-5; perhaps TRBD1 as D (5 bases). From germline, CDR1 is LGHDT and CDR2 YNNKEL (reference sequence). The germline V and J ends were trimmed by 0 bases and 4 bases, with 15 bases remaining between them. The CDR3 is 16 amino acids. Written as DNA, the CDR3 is TGTGCCAGCAGCCAAGATTTAACGGCGCAGGGAGAGACCCAGTACTTC. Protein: CASSQDLTAQGETQYF.

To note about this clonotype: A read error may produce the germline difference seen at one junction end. The CDR3 nucleotides are TGCGGTGCTTGGGACAGGGGATGGGGTACGGTGGTCTACGAGCAGTACTTC. It specifies CGAWDRGWGTVVYEQYF. The chain uses TRBV20-1 and TRBJ2-7, with 10 bases identical to TRBD1. Germline V CDR1 and CDR2: DFQATT, SNEGSKA (reference sequence). The CDR3 is made up of 17 amino acids.